This is a list of T cell receptor beta chains from one sample in a study of T cell responses to AZD1222 COVID-19 vaccine. Sequencing was performed with immunoSEQ multiplex PCR; in TCRdb, only in-frame clones are kept and a portion is missing. In the table there are over 85,000 clones, just under 95% of which are singletons. The sample here was peripheral blood, taken on day 0 of AZD1222 vaccination. The receptors were gathered from an adult in good health. Each CDR3 is given with its conserved first and last residue. The order of the fields is V gene, clone size, J gene, D gene, CDR3 DNA, CDR3 protein. The D gene is left open where the match is weak. Some rows mark clone size as missing; the rest say once, few, many or name a class of expanded clone.

v_gene: TRBV5-1
abundance: NA
j_gene: TRBJ1-1
d_gene: NA
CDR3nt: TGCGCCAGCAGCTCGGACAGCATGAACACTGAAGCTTTCTTT
CDR3aa: CASSSDSMNTEAFF

v_gene: TRBV30
abundance: NA
j_gene: TRBJ1-5
d_gene: TRBD1
CDR3nt: TGTGCCTGGAGTTCGGCAGGGGGGAGAAGCAATCAGCCCCAGCATTTT
CDR3aa: CAWSSAGGRSNQPQHF

v_gene: TRBV2
abundance: NA
j_gene: TRBJ1-6
d_gene: NA
CDR3nt: TGTGCCAGCAAGGTAGCCGGGATCAATTCACCCCTCCACTTT
CDR3aa: CASKVAGINSPLHF

v_gene: TRBV30
abundance: once
j_gene: TRBJ2-7
d_gene: NA
CDR3nt: TGTGCCTGGACCCCGGACGGTAAATCCTACGAGCAGTACTTC
CDR3aa: CAWTPDGKSYEQYF

v_gene: TRBV27
abundance: NA
j_gene: TRBJ2-2
d_gene: NA
CDR3nt: TGTGCCAGCAGTTTATCGGCAGGTCACACCGGGGAGCTGTTTTTT
CDR3aa: CASSLSAGHTGELFF

v_gene: TRBV5-1
abundance: NA
j_gene: TRBJ1-2
d_gene: NA
CDR3nt: TGCGCCAGCAGCTTGGGATCCGGGGATCGGGGCTACACCTTC
CDR3aa: CASSLGSGDRGYTF

v_gene: TRBV6-5
abundance: NA
j_gene: TRBJ2-2
d_gene: NA
CDR3nt: TGTGCCAGCAGTACCGATATCTCGGGGACCGGGGAGCTGTTTTTT
CDR3aa: CASSTDISGTGELFF

v_gene: TRBV2
abundance: NA
j_gene: TRBJ2-1
d_gene: TRBD2
CDR3nt: TGTGCCAGCAGTGATACTACCGGGCTGCGGGGGGGTGAGCAGTTCTTC
CDR3aa: CASSDTTGLRGGEQFF

v_gene: TRBV6-5
abundance: NA
j_gene: TRBJ2-1
d_gene: NA
CDR3nt: TGTGCCAGCAGTTACCAGGAGCACAATGAGCAGTTCTTC
CDR3aa: CASSYQEHNEQFF

v_gene: TRBV5-4
abundance: NA
j_gene: TRBJ2-3
d_gene: TRBD2
CDR3nt: TGTGCCAGCAGCTCCGCCCCTAGCGGGGGAAGAGATACGCAGTATTTT
CDR3aa: CASSSAPSGGRDTQYF

v_gene: TRBV24-1
abundance: NA
j_gene: TRBJ2-3
d_gene: TRBD1
CDR3nt: TGTGCCACCAGTGACAGGGACAGGACGGGAACAGATACGCAGTATTTT
CDR3aa: CATSDRDRTGTDTQYF

v_gene: TRBV5-1
abundance: NA
j_gene: TRBJ1-1
d_gene: NA
CDR3nt: TGCGCCAGCAGCACCCGTACGCGGACGGACGCTGAAGCTTTCTTT
CDR3aa: CASSTRTRTDAEAFF

v_gene: TRBV27
abundance: NA
j_gene: TRBJ2-6
d_gene: TRBD1
CDR3nt: TGTGCCAGCAGTCCCCGAGACCCGGGACAGGGCAACTCTGGGGCCAACGTCCTGACTTTC
CDR3aa: CASSPRDPGQGNSGANVLTF

v_gene: TRBV11-2
abundance: NA
j_gene: TRBJ1-6
d_gene: NA
CDR3nt: TGTGCCAGCAGCTTGATCAGGGGTTGGGCACCCCTCCACTTT
CDR3aa: CASSLIRGWAPLHF

v_gene: TRBV3-1/TRBV3-2
abundance: NA
j_gene: TRBJ1-4
d_gene: NA
CDR3nt: TGTGCCAGCAGCCAAGGGTCAGAAAAACTGTTTTTT
CDR3aa: CASSQGSEKLFF

v_gene: TRBV19
abundance: NA
j_gene: TRBJ1-4
d_gene: NA
CDR3nt: TGTGCCAGTACTCACCCCAACGGGGCTGAAAAACTGTTTTTT
CDR3aa: CASTHPNGAEKLFF

v_gene: TRBV5-6
abundance: NA
j_gene: TRBJ2-7
d_gene: NA
CDR3nt: TGTGCCAGCAGCTTTAAAGAAAACGAGCAGTACTTC
CDR3aa: CASSFKENEQYF

v_gene: TRBV18
abundance: once
j_gene: TRBJ2-7
d_gene: TRBD1
CDR3nt: TGTGCCAGCTCCCCGGACAGGGGAGGCGAGCAGTACTTC
CDR3aa: CASSPDRGGEQYF

v_gene: TRBV11-2
abundance: NA
j_gene: TRBJ1-3
d_gene: TRBD1
CDR3nt: TGTGCCAGCAGCGCAGGGACAGTCGGAAACACCATATATTTT
CDR3aa: CASSAGTVGNTIYF

v_gene: TRBV29-1
abundance: NA
j_gene: TRBJ2-6
d_gene: NA
CDR3nt: TGCAGCGTTGTACAGGTCCTCGACGGGGCCAACGTCCTGACTTTC
CDR3aa: CSVVQVLDGANVLTF

v_gene: TRBV5-1
abundance: once
j_gene: TRBJ2-4
d_gene: NA
CDR3nt: TGCGCCAGCCGATCGGCTGATTTGGGTGGGAACATTCAGTACTTC
CDR3aa: CASRSADLGGNIQYF

v_gene: TRBV7-3
abundance: few
j_gene: TRBJ2-3
d_gene: NA
CDR3nt: TGTGCCAGCAGCAGGGAAGGGGCAGATACGCAGTATTTT
CDR3aa: CASSREGADTQYF

v_gene: TRBV4-1
abundance: NA
j_gene: TRBJ2-7
d_gene: NA
CDR3nt: TGCGCCAGCAGCCAGAGGAAAGATGGCGGGGTTTCCTACGAGCAGTACTTC
CDR3aa: CASSQRKDGGVSYEQYF

v_gene: TRBV4-1
abundance: NA
j_gene: TRBJ2-3
d_gene: TRBD1
CDR3nt: TGCGCCAGCAGCCCCTCCAACGCAGGGGGCCATAGAGATACGCAGTATTTT
CDR3aa: CASSPSNAGGHRDTQYF

v_gene: TRBV7-8
abundance: once
j_gene: TRBJ2-3
d_gene: NA
CDR3nt: TGTGCCAGCACCGCCCTTAGCACAGATACGCAGTATTTT
CDR3aa: CASTALSTDTQYF

v_gene: TRBV7-9
abundance: NA
j_gene: TRBJ1-2
d_gene: TRBD1
CDR3nt: TGTGCCAGCAGCAGCACAGGGGACCGCTATGGCTACACCTTC
CDR3aa: CASSSTGDRYGYTF

v_gene: TRBV5-4
abundance: NA
j_gene: TRBJ2-3
d_gene: TRBD1
CDR3nt: TGTGCCAGCAGGCTAGACAGGGGGGTGACAGATACGCAGTATTTT
CDR3aa: CASRLDRGVTDTQYF

v_gene: TRBV2
abundance: NA
j_gene: TRBJ1-1
d_gene: TRBD1
CDR3nt: TGTGCCAGCAGTCCCGGACAGGGGAACACTGAAGCTTTCTTT
CDR3aa: CASSPGQGNTEAFF

v_gene: TRBV6-1
abundance: few
j_gene: TRBJ2-7
d_gene: NA
CDR3nt: TGTGCCAGCAGTGAAAGGAAGTTGGTAGCCAAGCAGTACTTC
CDR3aa: CASSERKLVAKQYF

v_gene: TRBV2
abundance: NA
j_gene: TRBJ1-6
d_gene: NA
CDR3nt: TGTGCCAGCAGTGAGGGGGAGGGGGTAGCACCCCTCCACTTT
CDR3aa: CASSEGEGVAPLHF

v_gene: TRBV6-5
abundance: NA
j_gene: TRBJ1-2
d_gene: TRBD1
CDR3nt: TGTGCCAGCAGCCTACGGGGGACAGGGAGCTACACCTTC
CDR3aa: CASSLRGTGSYTF

v_gene: TRBV10-1
abundance: NA
j_gene: TRBJ2-7
d_gene: NA
CDR3nt: TGCGCCAGCAGTGAGTCCGCACGGGGCGAGCAGTACTTC
CDR3aa: CASSESARGEQYF

v_gene: TRBV5-5
abundance: NA
j_gene: TRBJ1-5
d_gene: NA
CDR3nt: TGTGCCAGCAGCCTGACAGGTTCTAATAGCAATCAGCCCCAGCATTTT
CDR3aa: CASSLTGSNSNQPQHF

v_gene: TRBV6-1
abundance: NA
j_gene: TRBJ1-1
d_gene: NA
CDR3nt: TGTGCCAGCAGTGAACAGGGGAACACTGAAGCTTTCTTT
CDR3aa: CASSEQGNTEAFF

v_gene: TRBV19
abundance: NA
j_gene: TRBJ1-2
d_gene: NA
CDR3nt: TGTGCCAGTCAACAGGAGAACTATGGCTACACCTTC
CDR3aa: CASQQENYGYTF

v_gene: TRBV29-1
abundance: NA
j_gene: TRBJ2-3
d_gene: NA
CDR3nt: TGCAGCGTTGACCGGGCGCAGGATACGCAGTATTTT
CDR3aa: CSVDRAQDTQYF

v_gene: TRBV5-6
abundance: NA
j_gene: TRBJ2-7
d_gene: TRBD1
CDR3nt: TGTGCCAGCAGCTTTAGTGACAGGGTCTACGAGCAGTACTTC
CDR3aa: CASSFSDRVYEQYF

v_gene: TRBV30
abundance: NA
j_gene: TRBJ2-3
d_gene: NA
CDR3nt: TGTGCCTGGAGTGTCGACTCCGATACGCAGTATTTT
CDR3aa: CAWSVDSDTQYF

v_gene: TRBV27
abundance: NA
j_gene: TRBJ1-4
d_gene: NA
CDR3nt: TGTGCCAGCAGTTTAATGGGGAGCATAAGTGAAAAACTGTTTTTT
CDR3aa: CASSLMGSISEKLFF

v_gene: TRBV5-4
abundance: NA
j_gene: TRBJ2-6
d_gene: TRBD1
CDR3nt: TGTGCCAGCAGCCCCCCGGGACAGGGGGCGTACGGGGCCAACGTCCTGACTTTC
CDR3aa: CASSPPGQGAYGANVLTF

v_gene: TRBV5-1
abundance: NA
j_gene: TRBJ2-7
d_gene: TRBD2
CDR3nt: TGCGCCAGCAGCTTGGATGGGACTAGCTCCTACGAGCAGTACTTC
CDR3aa: CASSLDGTSSYEQYF

v_gene: TRBV5-4
abundance: NA
j_gene: TRBJ1-1
d_gene: NA
CDR3nt: TGTGCCAGCAGCCCGGGACCATTGAACACTGAAGCTTTCTTT
CDR3aa: CASSPGPLNTEAFF

v_gene: TRBV5-1
abundance: NA
j_gene: TRBJ2-1
d_gene: NA
CDR3nt: TGCGCCAGCAGCCCAGTTCACCGCGAGCAGTTCTTC
CDR3aa: CASSPVHREQFF

v_gene: TRBV5-1
abundance: NA
j_gene: TRBJ1-4
d_gene: NA
CDR3nt: TGCGCCAGCAGCTTGGGTGTCAGCTCTGGAGAAAAACTGTTTTTT
CDR3aa: CASSLGVSSGEKLFF

v_gene: TRBV5-4
abundance: once
j_gene: TRBJ2-3
d_gene: NA
CDR3nt: TGTGCCAGCAGTGGACTGTCCCGCGATACGCAGTATTTT
CDR3aa: CASSGLSRDTQYF

v_gene: TRBV6-1
abundance: NA
j_gene: TRBJ2-5
d_gene: NA
CDR3nt: TGTGCCAGCAGTGATGTAGTCCAAGAGACCCAGTACTTC
CDR3aa: CASSDVVQETQYF

v_gene: TRBV7-3
abundance: NA
j_gene: TRBJ2-3
d_gene: NA
CDR3nt: TGTGCCAGCAGCTTCTCCGGGACTCAAGGGAGAGATACGCAGTATTTT
CDR3aa: CASSFSGTQGRDTQYF

v_gene: TRBV5-1
abundance: NA
j_gene: TRBJ1-6
d_gene: NA
CDR3nt: TGCGCCAGCAGCTTGACACAGGTCGGAACCTATAATTCACCCCTCCACTTT
CDR3aa: CASSLTQVGTYNSPLHF